The clone carrying this TCR beta chain was picked up a small number of times. The second PCR ran about 6 to 12 cycles with a sample-barcoded 5' primer and J-beta primers. TCRdb processed the 5' RACE reads anew with MiXCR; each CDR3 protein has one entry. The data show under 1,000,000 distinct CDR3 sequences, about 37% seen once. Researchers collected approximately 9.5 milliliters of peripheral blood from every single donor. The CDR3 contains 17 residues. The sample comes from a study of blood T cells in healthy people across ages. This clonotype was sampled from a young man in good health. The sample was blood. The V and J genes are TRBV21-1 and TRBJ2-3; the table calls TRBD1, which could not be checked here. TRBV21-1 has pseudogene status. The CDR3 nucleotides read TGTGCCAGCAGCAAAAGCGGGGGGGATGATTTCGAAGATACGCAGTATTTT. Its translation is CASSKSGGDDFEDTQYF.